This T cell receptor (beta chain) comes out of a study of blood T cell repertoires in COVID-19. Clones were sequenced by immunoSEQ multiplex PCR, and TCRdb holds only the in-frame ones, with some missing. The sample records hundreds of thousands of clones, 87% being singletons. Germline V gene data show CDR1 as SGHTA and CDR2 as FQGNSA. V lost 2 bases and J lost 3, with 12 bases in between. The CDR3 runs 15 residues. The chain links TRBV7-2 to TRBJ2-3, with D perhaps matching TRBD2 (5 bases). The specimen sequenced was PBMCs or T cells enriched from blood (not recorded which). This clonotype originated in a woman aged 25 to 39 who had recovered from COVID-19. The CDR3 region is CASSLSGSRTDTQYF. In DNA, the CDR3 is TGTGCCAGCAGCTTAAGCGGCTCACGGACAGATACGCAGTATTTT.